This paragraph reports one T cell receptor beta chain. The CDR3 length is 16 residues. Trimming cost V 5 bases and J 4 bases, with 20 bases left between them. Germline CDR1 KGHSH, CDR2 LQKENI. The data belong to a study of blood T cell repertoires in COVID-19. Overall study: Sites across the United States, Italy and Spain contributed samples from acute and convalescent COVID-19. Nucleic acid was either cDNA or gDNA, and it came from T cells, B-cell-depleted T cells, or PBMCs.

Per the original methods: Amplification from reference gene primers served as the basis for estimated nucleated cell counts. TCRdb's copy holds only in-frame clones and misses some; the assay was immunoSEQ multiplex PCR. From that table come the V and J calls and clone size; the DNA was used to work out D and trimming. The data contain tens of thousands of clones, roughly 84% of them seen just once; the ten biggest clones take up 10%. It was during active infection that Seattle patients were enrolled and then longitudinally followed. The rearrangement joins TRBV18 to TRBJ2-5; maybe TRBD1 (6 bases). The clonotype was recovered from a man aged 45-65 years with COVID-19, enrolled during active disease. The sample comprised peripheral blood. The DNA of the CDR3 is TGTGCCAGCTCAGGCACGACAGGCGACGAGGGAGAGACCCAGTACTTC. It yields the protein CASSGTTGDEGETQYF. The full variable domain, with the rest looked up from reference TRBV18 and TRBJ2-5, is NAGVMQNPRHLVRRRGQEARLRCSPMKGHSHVYWYRQLPEEGLKFMVYLQKENIIDESGMPKERFSAEFPKEGPSILRIQQVVRGDSAAYFCASSGTTGDEGETQYFGPGTRLLVL.